This T cell receptor beta chain was documented in a study of T-cell reconstitution after alpha-beta-depleted transplantation in children. The study, taken as a whole, reports: Newly produced T cells mostly accounted for T-cell counts and diversity one year post-transplant. Reportedly, alpha-beta T cells present about two months post-transplant originated from several hundred expanded clones of graft origin. It was surviving recipient T cells and thymic progenitors that gave some patients high TCRbeta diversity at day 60.

TCRbeta library preparation incorporated unique molecular identifiers. TCRdb reanalysed the PCR reads using MiXCR and keeps one entry per CDR3 protein. The sample lists 800,000 to 1,000,000 distinct CDR3 sequences, about 31% occurring once. Concerning this clonotype: Its target is not known.

This specimen was PBMCs, mostly from graft donor cells, taken 360 days after TCRalphabeta/CD19-depleted stem cell transplant. The clonotype originates from a boy in the first two years of life who had a stem cell transplant for SCID, so the T cells may come from the graft donor.

CDR3 sequence reads: CSVEDLETPPYEQYF. The CDR3 nucleotides read TGCAGCGTTGAAGATTTGGAGACGCCTCCCTACGAGCAGTACTTC. The chain has TRBV29-1 and TRBJ2-7; no firm D call. V lost 0 bases and J lost 2, with 14 bases in between. The CDR3 totals 15 residues. Germline V gene data show CDR1 as SQVTM and CDR2 as ANQGSEA.